This entry describes one T cell receptor beta chain. Its target is unknown. The assay used deep level. Each cell subset's genomic DNA was divided evenly among several immunoSEQ plates. Measured with immunoSEQ multiplex PCR; TCRdb has only the in-frame clones, and not every one. The sample gives roughly 700,000 clones, about 74% of which show up once; approximately 1.6% is in the top ten. This record comes from a study of shared clonotypes between healthy human individuals. Study-wide results and limits: Roughly 4.6% of naive CD4 clonotypes were common to four donors.

CDR1 is SEHNR and CDR2 is FQNEAQ in the germline V gene (reference sequence). V lost 0 bases, J lost 9 bases, and 9 bases lay in between. This CDR3 has 13 residues. The sequence came from a woman in her thirties in good health. Sequences were obtained from memory CD4+ T cells sorted from blood. Documented subset: CD45RA-negative fraction. The rearrangement joins TRBV7-9 to TRBJ2-1, with D unresolved. The CDR3: CASSLATVAEQFF. CDR3 coding DNA: TGTGCCAGCAGCTTAGCGACGGTCGCTGAGCAGTTCTTC.